One sample yielded the 7 T cell receptor beta chains listed below, sequenced in a study of beta chain features in type 1 diabetes. Study-level points and caveats: Type 1 diabetes patients had TCRB CDR3s that were shorter (moderately but significantly so) in all four CD4+ subsets.

No antigens are known for them. Expressed TCRB transcripts were sequenced, since all the RNA that had been isolated was reverse transcribed. This table comes from immunoSEQ multiplex PCR, and its TCRdb copy is limited to in-frame clones, with some not included. The table includes 250,000 to 300,000 clones, 24% detected once. Sequencing was performed on naive CD4+ T cells from blood. Receptor source: a woman under 40 with type 1 diabetes.

This clone has only a few counts. V and J are TRBV10-3 and TRBJ2-2; 10 bases agree with TRBD2. Germline V lookup: CDR1 ENHRY, CDR2 SYGVKD. V lost 6 bases and J lost 4; bases outside the gene matches: 2. CDR3 size: 14 residues. CDR3 in DNA: TGTGCCATCAGAGCGGGAGGGCGCACCGGGGAGCTGTTTTTT. Translating it yields CAIRAGGRTGELFF.

In its sample, this clone was seen a few times. The rearrangement uses TRBV28 and TRBJ2-1; D ambiguous. The germline CDR1 and CDR2 sequences are MDHEN and SYDVKM. V was trimmed by 4 bases and J by 8 bases, leaving 9 bases between them. This CDR3 is 12 amino acids long. CDR3 bases: TGTGCCAGCAGTTCAGACTCCCATGAGCAGTTCTTC. Translated, it gives CASSSDSHEQFF.

The V gene is TRBV10-3, the J gene TRBJ1-2; 10 bases are a match to TRBD1. Trimming at V came to 3 bases and at J to 7 bases, leaving 5 bases not matched to a gene. CDR3 length equals 14 residues. Germline CDR1 and CDR2: ENHRY and SYGVKD. CDR3 protein: CAISDWDRGAGYTF. DNA for the CDR3: TGTGCCATCAGTGATTGGGACAGGGGCGCTGGCTACACCTTC.

This clone was observed a handful of times. J is TRBJ2-5 and V is TRBV25-1; TRBD1 matches at 7 bases. Germline CDR1 and CDR2: MGHDK and SYGVNS. The V segment lost 8 bases and the J segment 1 base; nucleotides outside the gene matches: 4. CDR3 size: 13 residues. CDR3 residues: CASGRTGQETQYF. Here the CDR3 DNA reads TGTGCCAGCGGGCGGACAGGCCAAGAGACCCAGTACTTC.

This clone has only a few counts. The CDR3 DNA sequence: TGTGCCAGCAAGGTGGCAGGGAATCAGCCCCAGCATTTT. As protein: CASKVAGNQPQHF. The chain is built from TRBV27 and TRBJ1-5, with D tentatively TRBD1 (5 bases). CDR1 MNHEY and CDR2 SMNVEV come from the germline V gene (reference sequence). The CDR3 consists of 13 residues. V gave up 7 bases and J gave up 4 bases, with 11 bases separating them.

This clone was observed a handful of times. The rearrangement joins TRBV12-5 to TRBJ2-3, with TRBD2 identical over 8 bases. J was trimmed by 4 bases and V by 3 bases; bases with no gene match: 12. Germline V gene data show CDR1 as LGHNT and CDR2 as FRNRAP. The CDR3 loop spans 17 amino acids. CDR3 residues: CASGFSLAEGLPDTQYF. CDR3 coding DNA: TGTGCTAGTGGTTTCTCACTAGCGGAAGGCCTCCCAGATACGCAGTATTTT.

The chain links TRBV11-3 to TRBJ2-7, with 15 bases lining up with TRBD2. With V trimmed by 5 bases and J by 7 bases, 3 bases remained unmatched. The CDR3 sequence is 14 residues long. The germline CDR1 and CDR2 sequences are SGHNT and YENEEA. The CDR3 here is CASSHGLAGGEQYF. DNA of the CDR3: TGTGCCAGCAGCCACGGACTAGCGGGAGGGGAGCAGTACTTC.